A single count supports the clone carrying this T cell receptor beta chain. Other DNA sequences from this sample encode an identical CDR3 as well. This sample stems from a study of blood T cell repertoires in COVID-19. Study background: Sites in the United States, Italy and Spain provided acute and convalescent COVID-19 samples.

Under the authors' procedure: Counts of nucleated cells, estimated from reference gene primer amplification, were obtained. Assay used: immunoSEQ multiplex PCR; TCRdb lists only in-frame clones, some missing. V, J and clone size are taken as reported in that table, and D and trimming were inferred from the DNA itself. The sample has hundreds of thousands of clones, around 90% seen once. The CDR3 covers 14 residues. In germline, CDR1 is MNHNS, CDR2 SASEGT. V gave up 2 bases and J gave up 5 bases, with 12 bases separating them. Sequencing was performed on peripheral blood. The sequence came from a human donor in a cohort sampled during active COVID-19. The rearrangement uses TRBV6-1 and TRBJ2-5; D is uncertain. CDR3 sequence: CASSELGPQETQYF. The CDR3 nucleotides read TGTGCCAGCAGTGAACTGGGCCCCCAGGAGACCCAGTACTTC.